The 19 T cell receptor beta chains in this list originate from one sample, sequenced in a study of early T cells in non-severe SARS-CoV-2 infection. Using its own MiXCR run on the 5' RACE reads, TCRdb lists one record per CDR3 protein. The data hold some 62,000 distinct CDR3 sequences, with roughly a tenth observed a single time. The sample was whole blood. The source is an adult who was a healthcare worker with PCR-confirmed SARS-CoV-2 infection or an uninfected control (not recorded which).

This clonotype was detected many times. The chain employs TRBV12-3 or TRBV12-4 and TRBJ2-1, with 12 bases aligning to TRBD2. V shed 7 bases, J shed 0 bases, and the junction held 16 bases outside the gene matches. The CDR3 runs to 20 residues. CDR3 coding DNA: TGTGCCAGCAATGGCAGGGAGGGACTAGCGGGCGTTAGCTCCTACAATGAGCAGTTCTTC. Protein: CASNGREGLAGVSSYNEQFF.

To note about this clonotype: The conserved phenylalanine or tryptophan is not found at the CDR3 terminus, so this likely reflects a read error. The limits of the CDR3 on the DNA are not certain, so only TCRdb's listed CDR3 is given. J is TRBJ2-7 and V is TRBV11-2. The germline V gene has CDR1 SGHAT and CDR2 FQNNGV. Ends included, the CDR3 has 12 residues. The CDR3 here is CASSLKWGTLYH.

The CDR3 is CASSLSLTGDNEQFF. Here the CDR3 DNA reads TGTGCCAGCAGTTTATCCCTGACAGGGGACAATGAGCAGTTCTTC. The J gene is TRBJ2-1, the V gene TRBV12-3 or TRBV12-4; 8 bases align to TRBD1. V lost 2 bases to trimming and J lost 5 bases; unmatched junction nucleotides: 5. CDR3 length equals 15 residues.

This clonotype occurred a few times. The J gene is TRBJ1-1, the V gene TRBV3-1; no firm D call. Germline V gene sequence: CDR1 LGHDT, CDR2 YNNKEL (reference sequence). V was cut by 7 bases and J by 5 bases, with 20 bases left in between. The CDR3 runs to 15 residues. CDR3 bases: TGTGCCAGCACCCCTGGGTCATCTGAGGGAACTGAAGCTTTCTTT. Amino acids: CASTPGSSEGTEAFF.

This clonotype showed up many times. This sequence joins TRBV6-1 and TRBJ1-1, with 9 nucleotides matching TRBD1. This CDR3 is 13 amino acids long. From germline, CDR1 is MNHNS and CDR2 SASEGT. Germline trimming cut 6 bases from V and 10 bases from J; bases unmatched to any gene: 9. The CDR3 sequence: CASRDRGQQGAFF. CDR3 nucleotide sequence: TGTGCCAGCAGGGACAGGGGCCAGCAGGGAGCTTTCTTT.

The V and J genes are TRBV6-5 and TRBJ2-5, with D unclear. Trimming took 7 bases from V and 1 from J, leaving 7 bases between them. Germline values: CDR1 MNHEY, CDR2 SVGAGI. The CDR3 loop spans 12 amino acids. CDR3 coding DNA: TGTGCCAGCAAGGGCAGCCAAGAGACCCAGTACTTC. Amino acid sequence: CASKGSQETQYF.

The V call is TRBV10-1, the J call TRBJ2-3, with TRBD2 matching over 9 bases. CDR3 size: 16 residues. J was trimmed by 0 bases and V by 4 bases; bases with no gene match: 5. The germline CDR1 and CDR2 sequences are WNHNN and SYGVQD (reference sequence). The DNA of the CDR3 is TGCGCCAGCAGTGCCGGGACTAGCTCTAGCACAGATACGCAGTATTTT. This encodes CASSAGTSSSTDTQYF.

This clonotype was seen more than once but under ten times. The V and J genes are TRBV12-3 or TRBV12-4 and TRBJ2-2; 8 positions match TRBD2. The CDR3 contains 16 residues. The V and J ends lost 4 bases and 6 bases, in that order; junction bases with no gene match: 10. The CDR3 nucleotides read TGTGCCAGCAGTTCGCGGGGGGCTGGTGTCGCCGGGGAGCTGTTTTTT. It encodes CASSSRGAGVAGELFF.

This clonotype was recorded a few times. The chain links TRBV30 to TRBJ2-2; D is unresolved. The CDR3 runs 14 residues. V was trimmed by 0 bases and J by 4 bases, leaving 9 bases between them. Germline values: CDR1 GTSNPN, CDR2 SVGIG (reference sequence). This CDR3 is CAWSVGFGTGELFF. The CDR3 coding sequence is TGTGCCTGGAGTGTGGGGTTTGGCACCGGGGAGCTGTTTTTT.

The rearrangement links TRBV9 to TRBJ2-3, with D maybe TRBD2 (6 bases). The germline V and J ends were trimmed by 4 bases and 2 bases, with 14 bases remaining between them. The CDR3 covers 15 residues. Looked up from germline, CDR1 is SGDLS and CDR2 is YYNGEE. DNA of the CDR3: TGTGCCAGCAGCCTCGACCCGGGGGACACAGATACGCAGTATTTT. Its protein is CASSLDPGDTDTQYF.

This clonotype qualifies as medium-sized. V usage is TRBV6-5 and J usage is TRBJ2-3; D perhaps matches TRBD2 (6 bases). Germline V gene lookup returns CDR1 MNHEY and CDR2 SVGAGI. There are 15 residues in the CDR3. Trimming pared 2 bases from V and 4 bases from J, leaving 13 bases between. In DNA form, the CDR3 reads TGTGCCAGCAGTTACACGGGAGTTGGCGCAGATACGCAGTATTTT. The encoded protein is CASSYTGVGADTQYF.

This clonotype was observed at least ten times. V and J are TRBV7-7 and TRBJ2-5; 8 positions agree with TRBD2. Germline CDR1 and CDR2: SSHAT and FNYEAQ (reference sequence). The CDR3 extends over 14 amino acids. Unmatched junction bases numbered 7, after V lost 7 bases and J lost 3 bases. This CDR3 reads CASNQLAVEETQYF. In DNA, the CDR3 is TGTGCCAGCAACCAACTAGCGGTCGAAGAGACCCAGTACTTC.

V usage is TRBV10-3 and J usage is TRBJ2-7, with 7 bases that match TRBD2. Germline values: CDR1 ENHRY, CDR2 SYGVKD. The trim removed 8 bases at V and 0 bases at J, leaving 4 bases unmatched. The CDR3 is made up of 13 amino acids. CDR3 coding DNA: TGTGCCATCTCGGGGGGTAACTCCTACGAGCAGTACGTC. This codes for CAISGGNSYEQYV.

The rearrangement links TRBV24-1 to TRBJ1-2; D is perhaps TRBD1 (5 bases). CDR1 is KGHDR, CDR2 SFDVKD, per germline. Trimming left V 7 bases short and J 0 bases short, with 11 bases between. The CDR3 loop spans 14 amino acids. In DNA, the CDR3 is TGTGCCACCAGCGGGACGGATACTAACTATGGCTACACCTTC. It encodes CATSGTDTNYGYTF.

Ten or more counts support this clonotype. The rearrangement joins TRBV6-2 or TRBV6-3 to TRBJ1-1; D unresolved. CDR1 and CDR2 from the germline V gene are MNHEY and SVGEGT. V lost 7 bases and J 0 bases, leaving 15 bases between the germline ends. The CDR3 runs to 15 residues. Here the CDR3 reads CASTVSWALNTEAFF. The CDR3 bases are TGTGCCAGCACCGTCTCTTGGGCTCTGAACACTGAAGCTTTCTTT.

This clonotype was detected a few times. The rearrangement uses TRBV12-3 or TRBV12-4 and TRBJ2-7, with 8 bases identical to TRBD2. The CDR3 sequence is 16 residues long. The V segment lost 6 bases and the J segment 0 bases; nucleotides outside the gene matches: 10. CDR3 sequence reads: CASRLFSAGDSYEQYV. DNA of the CDR3: TGTGCCAGCAGGCTATTTTCAGCGGGGGACTCCTACGAGCAGTACGTC.

This clonotype occurred many times. The chain links TRBV20-1 to TRBJ1-2; D not resolved. CDR1 is DFQATT and CDR2 is SNEGSKA in the germline V gene (reference sequence). The CDR3 extends over 14 amino acids. V was pared by 6 bases and J by 0 bases, with 14 bases between. Written as DNA, the CDR3 is TGCAGTGCCCCCCCGGTAGGCGCTAACTATGGCTACACCTTC. Its protein is CSAPPVGANYGYTF.

This clonotype was counted ten times or more. V gene TRBV7-9 combines with J gene TRBJ1-5; D gene uncertain. This CDR3 has 12 residues. Germline-derived CDR1 and CDR2 are SEHNR and FQNEAQ (reference sequence). Deletions cut 6 bases from V and 7 bases from J, with 10 bases between. The CDR3 DNA reads as TGTGCCAGCAGTTTTGGGTGGCAGCCCCAGCATTTT. Translated, it gives CASSFGWQPQHF. The full variable domain, in which reference TRBV7-9 and TRBJ1-5 provide the parts outside the CDR3, is DTGVSQNPRHKITKRGQNVTFRCDPISEHNRLYWYRQTLGQGPEFLTYFQNEAQLEKSRLLSDRFSAERPKGSFSTLEIQRTEQGDSAMYLCASSFGWQPQHFGDGTRLSIL.

This clonotype has a handful of counts. Here the CDR3 DNA reads TGCGCCAGCAGCCAAGGAAGAAGCAGGTACTATGGCTACACCTTC. Translation: CASSQGRSRYYGYTF. The gene calls are TRBV4-1 and TRBJ1-2; D gene unclear. Deletions cut 1 base from V and 3 bases from J, with 12 bases between. Germline assignment: CDR1 MGHRA and CDR2 YSYEKL. The CDR3 spans 15 residues.